Reported below is one TCR beta chain. The antigen remains undetermined. The data stem from a study of CD4 T cells in relation to SARS-CoV-2 and coronaviruses. Before the COVID-19 pandemic, during about 2010-2018, CD4+ T cells were taken from unexposed donors. The cells were cultured for under twelve days before CD4+ T cells were isolated. Half the medium was replaced with IL-2 medium on days 3 and 7. The CDR3 runs to 13 residues. The J segment lost 8 bases and the V segment lost 6 bases, leaving 9 bases of the junction unmatched. Germline CDR1 is MDHEN and CDR2 is SYDVKM. Data came from immunoSEQ multiplex PCR; TCRdb stores just in-frame clones and leaves some out. The table has approximately 19,000 clones, under 85% seen once; the top ten hold roughly 15%.

This rearrangement joins TRBV28 to TRBJ1-2; 7 bases agree with TRBD1. The receptor was derived from a human donor in good health. Material for sequencing was CD4+ T cells from PBMCs, cultured in vitro. The CDR3 sequence: CASSPGGGKGYTF. The CDR3 DNA follows: TGTGCCAGCAGCCCGGGAGGGGGCAAGGGCTACACCTTC.